This T cell receptor (beta chain) was recovered during a study of control samples from healthy donors and cancer patients. Profiling relied on immunoSEQ multiplex PCR, and the TCRdb table lists in-frame clones only, not all of them. This table has 100,000 to 150,000 clones, about 89% appearing once. Looked up from germline, CDR1 is KGHDR and CDR2 is SFDVKD. V was trimmed by 9 bases and J by 2 bases, leaving 20 bases between them. This CDR3 spans 16 amino acids. This clone came up a few times. This rearrangement joins TRBV24-1 to TRBJ2-3, with TRBD1 as a possible D gene (6 bases). The sequence derives from a woman aged 18-29 years in good health. Material: blood. The CDR3 DNA follows: TGTGCCACCCTGGGCCCCAGGACAGATTACACAGATACGCAGTATTTT. Protein product: CATLGPRTDYTDTQYF.